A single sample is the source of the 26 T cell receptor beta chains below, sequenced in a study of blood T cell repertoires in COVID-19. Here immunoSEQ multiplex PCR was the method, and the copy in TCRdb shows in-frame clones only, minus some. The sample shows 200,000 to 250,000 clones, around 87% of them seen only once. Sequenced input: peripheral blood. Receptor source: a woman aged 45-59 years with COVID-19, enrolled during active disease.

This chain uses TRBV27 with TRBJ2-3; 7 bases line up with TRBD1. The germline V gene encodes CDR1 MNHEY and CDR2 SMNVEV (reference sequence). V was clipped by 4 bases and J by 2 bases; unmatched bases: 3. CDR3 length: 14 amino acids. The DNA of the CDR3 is TGTGCCAGCAGTTCCGACAGGGACACAGATACGCAGTATTTT. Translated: CASSSDRDTDTQYF.

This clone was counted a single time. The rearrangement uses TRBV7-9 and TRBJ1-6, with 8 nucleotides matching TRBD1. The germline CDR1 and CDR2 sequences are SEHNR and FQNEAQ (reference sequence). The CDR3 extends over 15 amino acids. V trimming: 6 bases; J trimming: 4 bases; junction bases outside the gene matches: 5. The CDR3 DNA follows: TGTGCCAGCAGTTCAGGACAGGGTTATAATTCACCCCTCCACTTT. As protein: CASSSGQGYNSPLHF.

Here the CDR3 reads CASSFLAGGRGEQYF. CDR3 in DNA: TGTGCCAGCAGTTTCCTAGCGGGGGGCAGAGGGGAGCAGTACTTC. The chain combines TRBV28 with TRBJ2-7, with 11 nucleotides matching TRBD2. The V gene end was trimmed by 3 bases and the J gene end by 7 bases; junction bases not matched to a gene: 8. The CDR3 covers 15 residues. Per germline, CDR1 MDHEN and CDR2 SYDVKM.

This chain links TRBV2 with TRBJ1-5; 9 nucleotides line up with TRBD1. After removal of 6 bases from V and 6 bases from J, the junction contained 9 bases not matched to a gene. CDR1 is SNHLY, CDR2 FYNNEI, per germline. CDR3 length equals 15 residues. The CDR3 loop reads CASRLTGTGRQPQHF. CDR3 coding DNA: TGTGCCAGCAGACTTACCGGGACAGGGCGTCAGCCCCAGCATTTT.

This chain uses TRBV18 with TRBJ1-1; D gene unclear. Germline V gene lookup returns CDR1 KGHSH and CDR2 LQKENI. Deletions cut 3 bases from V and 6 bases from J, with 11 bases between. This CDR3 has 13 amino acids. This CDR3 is CASSPVGSAEAFF. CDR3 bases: TGTGCCAGCTCACCCGTCGGGTCGGCTGAAGCTTTCTTT.

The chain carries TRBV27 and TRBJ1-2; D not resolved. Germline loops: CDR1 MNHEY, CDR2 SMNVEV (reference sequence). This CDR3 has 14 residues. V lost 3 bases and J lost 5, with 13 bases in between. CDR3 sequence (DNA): TGTGCCAGCAGTTTTGGTATCTCGGGTTATGGCTACACCTTC. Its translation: CASSFGISGYGYTF.

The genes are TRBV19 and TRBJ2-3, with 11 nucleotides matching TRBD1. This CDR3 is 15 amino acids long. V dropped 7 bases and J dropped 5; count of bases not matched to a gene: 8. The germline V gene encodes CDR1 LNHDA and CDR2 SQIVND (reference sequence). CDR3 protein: CASKTADRGRDTQYF. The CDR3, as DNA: TGTGCCAGTAAGACTGCGGACAGGGGGCGAGATACGCAGTATTTT.

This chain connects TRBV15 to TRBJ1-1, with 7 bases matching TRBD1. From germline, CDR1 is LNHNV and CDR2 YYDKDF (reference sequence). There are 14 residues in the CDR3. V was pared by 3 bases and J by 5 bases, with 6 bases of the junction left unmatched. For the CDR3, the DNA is TGTGCCACCAGCAGGACAGGGAGGACGACTGAAGCTTTCTTT. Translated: CATSRTGRTTEAFF.

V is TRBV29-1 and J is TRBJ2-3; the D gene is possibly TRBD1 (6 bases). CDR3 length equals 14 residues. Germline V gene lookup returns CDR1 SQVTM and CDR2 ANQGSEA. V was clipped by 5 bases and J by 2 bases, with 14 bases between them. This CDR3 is CSVSGTPFTDTQYF. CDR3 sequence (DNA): TGCAGCGTTTCCGGGACACCTTTCACAGATACGCAGTATTTT.

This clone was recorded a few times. The CDR3 bases are TGTGCCAGCAGCGCGGGACAGAGGAATAATCAGCCCCAGCATTTT. Translating it yields CASSAGQRNNQPQHF. The rearrangement links TRBV6-5 to TRBJ1-5, with 7 bases fitting TRBD1. V lost 6 bases and J lost 4; bases outside the gene matches: 9. This CDR3 has 15 residues. The germline V gene encodes CDR1 MNHEY and CDR2 SVGAGI.

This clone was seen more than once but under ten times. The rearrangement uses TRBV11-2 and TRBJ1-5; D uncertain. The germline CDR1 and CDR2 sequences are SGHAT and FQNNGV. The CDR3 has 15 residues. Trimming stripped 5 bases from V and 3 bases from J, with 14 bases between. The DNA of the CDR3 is TGTGCCAGCAGCCCCACGACCGGAGCCAATCAGCCCCAGCATTTT. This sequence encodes CASSPTTGANQPQHF. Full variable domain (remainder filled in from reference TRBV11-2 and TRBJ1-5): EAGVAQSPRYKIIEKRQSVAFWCNPISGHATLYWYQQILGQGPKLLIQFQNNGVVDDSQLPKDRFSAERLKGVDSTLKIQPAKLEDSAVYLCASSPTTGANQPQHFGDGTRLSIL.

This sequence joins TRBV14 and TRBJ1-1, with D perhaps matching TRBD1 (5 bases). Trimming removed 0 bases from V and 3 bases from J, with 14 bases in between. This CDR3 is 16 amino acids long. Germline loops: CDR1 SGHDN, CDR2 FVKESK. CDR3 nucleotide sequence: TGTGCCAGCAGCCAAGAATGGAAGGGGTGGGACACTGAAGCTTTCTTT. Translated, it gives CASSQEWKGWDTEAFF.

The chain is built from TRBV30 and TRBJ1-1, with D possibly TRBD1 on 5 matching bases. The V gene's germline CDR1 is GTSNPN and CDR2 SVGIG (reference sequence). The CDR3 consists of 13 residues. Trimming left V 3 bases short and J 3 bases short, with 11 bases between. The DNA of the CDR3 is TGTGCCTGGAGCTCGGGGGGGGACACTGAAGCTTTCTTT. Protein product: CAWSSGGDTEAFF.

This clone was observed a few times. The CDR3 DNA sequence: TGTGCCAGCAGCTTAGATTACGGGGTGGCTCAAGAGACCCAGTACTTC. Amino acids: CASSLDYGVAQETQYF. The J gene is TRBJ2-5, the V gene TRBV7-8; tentatively, D is TRBD2 (5 bases). Trimming removed 1 base from V and 2 bases from J, with 14 bases in between. Germline loops: CDR1 SGHVS, CDR2 FQNEAQ. This CDR3 has 16 amino acids.

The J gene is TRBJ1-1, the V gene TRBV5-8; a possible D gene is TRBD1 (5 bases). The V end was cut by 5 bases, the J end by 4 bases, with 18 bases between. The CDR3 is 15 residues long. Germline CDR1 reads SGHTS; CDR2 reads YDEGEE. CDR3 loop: CASRIQGVGATEAFF. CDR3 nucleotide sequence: TGTGCCAGCAGGATCCAGGGTGTAGGGGCCACTGAAGCTTTCTTT.

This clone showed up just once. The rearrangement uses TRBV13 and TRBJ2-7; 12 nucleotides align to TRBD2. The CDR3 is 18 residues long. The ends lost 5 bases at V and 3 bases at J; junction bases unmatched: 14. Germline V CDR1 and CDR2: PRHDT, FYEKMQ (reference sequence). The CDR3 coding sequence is TGTGCCAGCAGCCACACCCTCCTACTAGCGGGGGGAAGCTACGAGCAGTACTTC. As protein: CASSHTLLLAGGSYEQYF.

This CDR3 is CAVGGPGGGQGQSPLHF. CDR3 bases: TGTGCCGTAGGCGGCCCCGGGGGGGGACAGGGACAGTCACCCCTCCACTTT. This chain joins TRBV7-8 and TRBJ1-6; 9 nucleotides line up with TRBD1. Germline CDR1 SGHVS, CDR2 FQNEAQ. CDR3 size: 17 residues. J was trimmed by 10 bases and V by 11 bases; bases with no gene match: 21.

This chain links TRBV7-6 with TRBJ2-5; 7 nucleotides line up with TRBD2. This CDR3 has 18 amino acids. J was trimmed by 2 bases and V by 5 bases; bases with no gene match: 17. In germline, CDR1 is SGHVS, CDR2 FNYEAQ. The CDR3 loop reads CASSPTWGGGMLQETQYF. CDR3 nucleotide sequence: TGTGCCAGCAGCCCGACGTGGGGCGGGGGTATGCTTCAAGAGACCCAGTACTTC.

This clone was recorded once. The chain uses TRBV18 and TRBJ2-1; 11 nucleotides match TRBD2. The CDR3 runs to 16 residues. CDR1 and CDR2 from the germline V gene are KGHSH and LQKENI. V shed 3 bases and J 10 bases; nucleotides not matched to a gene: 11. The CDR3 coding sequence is TGTGCCAGCTCACCGGGTAGCGGGGGGGCCTCGGGAGAGCAGTTCTTC. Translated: CASSPGSGGASGEQFF.

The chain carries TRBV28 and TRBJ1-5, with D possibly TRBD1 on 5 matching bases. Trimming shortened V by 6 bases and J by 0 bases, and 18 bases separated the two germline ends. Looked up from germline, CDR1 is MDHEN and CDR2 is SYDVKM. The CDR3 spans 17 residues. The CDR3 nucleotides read TGTGCCAGCAGACCGGGTTTCGGGGGAGCTAGCAATCAGCCCCAGCATTTT. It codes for CASRPGFGGASNQPQHF.

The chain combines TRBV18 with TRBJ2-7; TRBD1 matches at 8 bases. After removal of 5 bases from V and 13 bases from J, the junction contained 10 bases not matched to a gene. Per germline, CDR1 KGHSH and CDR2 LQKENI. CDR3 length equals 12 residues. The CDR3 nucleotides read TGTGCCAGCTCAGGAATGACAGGGGACTTATACTTC. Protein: CASSGMTGDLYF. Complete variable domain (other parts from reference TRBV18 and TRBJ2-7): NAGVMQNPRHLVRRRGQEARLRCSPMKGHSHVYWYRQLPEEGLKFMVYLQKENIIDESGMPKERFSAEFPKEGPSILRIQQVVRGDSAAYFCASSGMTGDLYFGPGTRLTVT.

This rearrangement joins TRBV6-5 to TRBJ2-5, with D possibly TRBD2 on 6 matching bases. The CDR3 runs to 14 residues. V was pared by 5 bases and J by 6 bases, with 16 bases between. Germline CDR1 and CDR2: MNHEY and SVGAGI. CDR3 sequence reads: CASSPGTGLQTQYF. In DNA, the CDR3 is TGTGCCAGCAGTCCCGGGACGGGACTCCAGACCCAGTACTTC.

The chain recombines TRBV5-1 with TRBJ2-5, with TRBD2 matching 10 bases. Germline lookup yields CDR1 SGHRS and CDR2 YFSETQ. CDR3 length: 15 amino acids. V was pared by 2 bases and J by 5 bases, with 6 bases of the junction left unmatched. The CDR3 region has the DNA TGCGCCAGCAGCTTTCAGCGGGGGGGCCGGGAGACCCAGTACTTC. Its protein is CASSFQRGGRETQYF.

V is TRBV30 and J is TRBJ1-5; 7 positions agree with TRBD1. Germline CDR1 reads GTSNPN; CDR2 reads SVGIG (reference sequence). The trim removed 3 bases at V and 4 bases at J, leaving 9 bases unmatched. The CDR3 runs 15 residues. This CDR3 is CAWRRQGSKNQPQHF. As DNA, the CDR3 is TGTGCCTGGAGAAGACAGGGTAGTAAGAATCAGCCCCAGCATTTT.

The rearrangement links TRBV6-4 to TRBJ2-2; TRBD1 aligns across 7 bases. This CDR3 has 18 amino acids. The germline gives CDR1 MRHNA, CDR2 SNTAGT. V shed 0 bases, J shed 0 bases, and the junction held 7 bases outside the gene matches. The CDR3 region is CASSDSRRGGPNTGELFF. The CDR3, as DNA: TGTGCCAGCAGTGACTCGAGGAGAGGGGGCCCGAACACCGGGGAGCTGTTTTTT.

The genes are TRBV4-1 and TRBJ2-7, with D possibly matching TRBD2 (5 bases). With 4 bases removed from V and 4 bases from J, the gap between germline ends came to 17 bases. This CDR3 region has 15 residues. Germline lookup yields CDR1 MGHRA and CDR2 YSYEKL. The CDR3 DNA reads TGCGCCAGCAGCCGAGAGGGCTTATTTATGTACGAGCAGTACTTC. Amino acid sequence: CASSREGLFMYEQYF.